The 9 T cell receptor beta chains presented below share a single source sample, sequenced in a study of shared clonotypes between healthy human individuals. Assay: immunoSEQ multiplex PCR; the TCRdb copy retains only in-frame clones and omits some. Seen here are just over 2,000,000 clones, roughly 95% observed once, and the top ten hold 0.1% to 0.15%. Sequencing was done on a sample of naive CD4+ T cells sorted from blood. Subset specified: CD45RA+ positively selected. The receptors were sampled from a man aged 18 to 35 in good health.

V gene TRBV6-1 combines with J gene TRBJ1-1; D is ambiguous. Germline V gene lookup returns CDR1 MNHNS and CDR2 SASEGT. The CDR3 extends over 13 amino acids. Trimming shortened V by 4 bases and J by 0 bases, and 6 bases separated the two germline ends. The DNA for the CDR3 is TGTGCCAGCAGTGGTTTGATGAACACTGAAGCTTTCTTT. Protein product: CASSGLMNTEAFF.

This clone showed up just once. The V call is TRBV18, the J call TRBJ2-7; 9 bases agree with TRBD1. The CDR3 runs to 14 residues. Germline V gene data show CDR1 as KGHSH and CDR2 as LQKENI. V dropped 6 bases and J dropped 4; count of bases not matched to a gene: 7. The CDR3: CASSRGTGFYEQYF. CDR3 DNA: TGTGCCAGCTCCCGCGGGACAGGGTTTTACGAGCAGTACTTC.

The V gene is TRBV5-8, the J gene TRBJ1-3; D is undetermined. The CDR3 length is 14 residues. V was trimmed by 0 bases and J by 0 bases, leaving 4 bases between them. Germline V gene lookup returns CDR1 SGHTS and CDR2 YDEGEE. CDR3 amino acids: CASSLGASGNTIYF. In DNA form, the CDR3 reads TGTGCCAGCAGCTTGGGCGCCTCTGGAAACACCATATATTTT.

The chain joins TRBV19 to TRBJ2-7; D is ambiguous. CDR3 length: 14 amino acids. V shed 5 bases and J shed 1 base, with 12 bases lying between them. CDR1 and CDR2 (germline): LNHDA, SQIVND (reference sequence). CDR3 sequence (DNA): TGTGCCAGTAGTGCCCGACGAGTATCCTACGAGCAGTACTTC. This codes for CASSARRVSYEQYF. The full variable domain, in which reference TRBV19 and TRBJ2-7 provide the parts outside the CDR3, is DGGITQSPKYLFRKEGQNVTLSCEQNLNHDAMYWYRQDPGQGLRLIYYSQIVNDFQKGDIAEGYSVSREKKESFPLTVTSAQKNPTAFYLCASSARRVSYEQYFGPGTRLTVT.

V usage is TRBV5-4 and J usage is TRBJ2-3; TRBD2 might be the D (5 bases). This CDR3 spans 14 amino acids. Germline V CDR1 and CDR2: SGHNT, YYREEE (reference sequence). V was trimmed by 1 base and J by 2 bases, leaving 8 bases between them. The CDR3 protein is CASSLLRDTDTQYF. The CDR3 DNA is TGTGCCAGCAGCTTGCTGAGGGACACAGATACGCAGTATTTT.

V is TRBV5-4 and J is TRBJ2-7; maybe TRBD2 (6 bases). Germline V gene lookup returns CDR1 SGHNT and CDR2 YYREEE (reference sequence). The CDR3 has 15 residues. With 4 bases removed from V and 5 bases from J, the gap between germline ends came to 19 bases. The CDR3 protein is CASSAPPGGDDEQYF. The CDR3 DNA reads as TGTGCCAGCAGCGCCCCCCCAGGAGGGGACGACGAGCAGTACTTC.

The chain employs TRBV5-1 and TRBJ1-3; the match to TRBD1 covers 9 bases. Germline loops: CDR1 SGHRS, CDR2 YFSETQ. The length of the CDR3 is 15 residues. With V trimmed by 4 bases and J by 2 bases, 4 bases remained unmatched. The CDR3 spells CASSHGTGPGNTIYF. The CDR3, as DNA: TGCGCCAGCAGCCACGGGACAGGGCCTGGAAACACCATATATTTT.

The chain recombines TRBV25-1 with TRBJ1-2; D may be TRBD1 (6 bases). Deletions cut 0 bases from V and 6 bases from J, with 14 bases between. This CDR3 is built from 15 residues. The V gene's germline CDR1 is MGHDK and CDR2 SYGVNS. The CDR3 spells CASSEYQGSVDGYTF. The DNA for the CDR3 is TGTGCCAGCAGTGAATACCAGGGGAGCGTCGATGGCTACACCTTC.

The rearrangement links TRBV7-2 to TRBJ2-7; TRBD2 agrees at 11 bases. V was clipped by 4 bases and J by 2 bases; unmatched bases: 10. CDR1 and CDR2 (germline): SGHTA, FQGNSA. The CDR3 is 17 residues long. The CDR3 spells CASSYRLAGGFAYEQYF. The CDR3 DNA reads as TGTGCCAGCAGCTACCGTCTAGCGGGAGGATTCGCCTACGAGCAGTACTTC.